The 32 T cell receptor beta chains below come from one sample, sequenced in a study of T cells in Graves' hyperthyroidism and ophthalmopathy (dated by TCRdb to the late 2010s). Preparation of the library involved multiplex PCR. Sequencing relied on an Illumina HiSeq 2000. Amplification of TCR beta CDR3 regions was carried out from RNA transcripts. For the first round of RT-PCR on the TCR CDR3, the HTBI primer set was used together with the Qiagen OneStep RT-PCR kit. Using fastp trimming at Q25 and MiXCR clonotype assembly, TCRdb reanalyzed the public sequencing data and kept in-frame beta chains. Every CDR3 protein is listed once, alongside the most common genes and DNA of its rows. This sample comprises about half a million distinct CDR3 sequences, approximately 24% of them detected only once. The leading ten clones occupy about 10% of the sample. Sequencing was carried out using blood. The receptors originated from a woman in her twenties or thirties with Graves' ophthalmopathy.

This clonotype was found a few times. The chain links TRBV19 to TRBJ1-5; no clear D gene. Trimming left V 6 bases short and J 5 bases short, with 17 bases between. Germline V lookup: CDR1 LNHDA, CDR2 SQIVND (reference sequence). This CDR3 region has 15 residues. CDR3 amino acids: CASRRGFQLDQPQHF. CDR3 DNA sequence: TGTGCCAGTAGAAGAGGTTTCCAGTTAGATCAGCCCCAGCATTTT.

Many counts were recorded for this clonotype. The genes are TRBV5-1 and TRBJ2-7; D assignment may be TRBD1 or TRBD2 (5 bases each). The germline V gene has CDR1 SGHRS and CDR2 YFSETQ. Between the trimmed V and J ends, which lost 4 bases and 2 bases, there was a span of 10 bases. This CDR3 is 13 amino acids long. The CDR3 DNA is TGCGCCAGCAGCCCCGGGACCACCTACGAGCAGTACTTC. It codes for CASSPGTTYEQYF.

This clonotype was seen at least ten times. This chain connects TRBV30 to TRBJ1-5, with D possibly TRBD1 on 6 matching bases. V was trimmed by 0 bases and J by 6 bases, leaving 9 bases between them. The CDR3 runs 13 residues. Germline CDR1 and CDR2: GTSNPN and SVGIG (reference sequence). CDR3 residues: CAWSVQGSQPQHF. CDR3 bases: TGTGCCTGGAGTGTACAGGGTAGTCAGCCCCAGCATTTT.

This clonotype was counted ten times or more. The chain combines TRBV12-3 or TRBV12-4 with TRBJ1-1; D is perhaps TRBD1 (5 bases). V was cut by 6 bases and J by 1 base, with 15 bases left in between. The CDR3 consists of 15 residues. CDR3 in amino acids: CASRIGKGRNTEAFF. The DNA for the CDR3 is TGTGCCAGCAGAATAGGGAAGGGGCGGAACACTGAAGCTTTCTTT.

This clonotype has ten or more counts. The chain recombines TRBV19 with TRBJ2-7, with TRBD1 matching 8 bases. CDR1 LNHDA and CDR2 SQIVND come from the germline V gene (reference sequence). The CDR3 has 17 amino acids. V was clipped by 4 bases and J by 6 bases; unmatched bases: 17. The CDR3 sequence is CASSKLPQQGGRFEQYF. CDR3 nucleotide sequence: TGTGCCAGTAGTAAATTACCCCAACAGGGGGGTCGTTTCGAGCAGTACTTC.

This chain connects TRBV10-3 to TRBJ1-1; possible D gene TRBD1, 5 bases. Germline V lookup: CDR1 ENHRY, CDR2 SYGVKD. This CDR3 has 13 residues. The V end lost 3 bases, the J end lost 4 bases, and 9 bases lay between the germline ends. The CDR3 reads CAISDRGATEAFF. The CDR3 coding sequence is TGTGCCATCAGTGATAGGGGAGCCACTGAAGCTTTCTTT.

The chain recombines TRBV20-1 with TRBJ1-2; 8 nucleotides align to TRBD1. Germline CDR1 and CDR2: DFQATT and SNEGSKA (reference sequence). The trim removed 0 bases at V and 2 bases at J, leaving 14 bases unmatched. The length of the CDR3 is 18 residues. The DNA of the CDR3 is TGCAGTGCTAGAGAGACGGACAGGGAGGGAAGACTGAACTATGGCTACACCTTC. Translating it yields CSARETDREGRLNYGYTF.

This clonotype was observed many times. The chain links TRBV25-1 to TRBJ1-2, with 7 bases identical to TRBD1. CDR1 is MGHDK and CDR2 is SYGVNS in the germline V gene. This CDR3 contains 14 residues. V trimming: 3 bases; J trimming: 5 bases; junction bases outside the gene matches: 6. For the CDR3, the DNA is TGTGCCAGCAGTGATAACGACAGGGTATATGGCTACACCTTC. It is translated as CASSDNDRVYGYTF.

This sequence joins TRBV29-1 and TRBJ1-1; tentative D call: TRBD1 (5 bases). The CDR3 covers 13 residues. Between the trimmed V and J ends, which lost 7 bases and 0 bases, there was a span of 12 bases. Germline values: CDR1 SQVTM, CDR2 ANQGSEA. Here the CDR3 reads CSAGDRMNTEAFF. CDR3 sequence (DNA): TGCAGCGCCGGGGACCGAATGAACACTGAAGCTTTCTTT.

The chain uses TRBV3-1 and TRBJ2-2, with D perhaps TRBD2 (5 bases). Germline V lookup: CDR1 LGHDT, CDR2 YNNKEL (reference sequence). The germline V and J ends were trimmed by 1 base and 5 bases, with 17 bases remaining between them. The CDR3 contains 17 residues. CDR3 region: CASSQVRGNHITGELFF. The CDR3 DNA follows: TGTGCCAGCAGCCAAGTTCGAGGGAACCACATAACCGGGGAGCTGTTTTTT.

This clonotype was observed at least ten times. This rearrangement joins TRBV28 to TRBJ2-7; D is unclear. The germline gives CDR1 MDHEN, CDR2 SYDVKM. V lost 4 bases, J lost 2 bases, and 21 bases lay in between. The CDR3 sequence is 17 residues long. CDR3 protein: CASSSDRGLALTYEQYF. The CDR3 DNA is TGTGCCAGCAGTTCAGATCGCGGCCTCGCCTTAACCTACGAGCAGTACTTC.

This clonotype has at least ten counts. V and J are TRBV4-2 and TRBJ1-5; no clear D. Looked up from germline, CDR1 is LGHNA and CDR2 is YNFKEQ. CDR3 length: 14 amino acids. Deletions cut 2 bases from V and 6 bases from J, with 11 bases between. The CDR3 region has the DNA TGTGCCAGCAGCCAAAGCGGAAACGGTCAGCCCCAGCATTTT. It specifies CASSQSGNGQPQHF.

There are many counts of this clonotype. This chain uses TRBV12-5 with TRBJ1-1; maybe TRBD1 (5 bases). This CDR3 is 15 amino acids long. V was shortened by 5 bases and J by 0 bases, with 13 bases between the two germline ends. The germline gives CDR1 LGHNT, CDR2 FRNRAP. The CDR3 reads CASGRGGDLNTEAFF. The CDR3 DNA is TGTGCTAGTGGTCGGGGAGGGGATTTGAACACTGAAGCTTTCTTT.

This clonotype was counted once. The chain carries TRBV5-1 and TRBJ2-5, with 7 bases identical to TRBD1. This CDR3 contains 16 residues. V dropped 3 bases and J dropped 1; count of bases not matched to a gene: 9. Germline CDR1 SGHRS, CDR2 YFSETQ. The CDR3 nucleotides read TGCGCCAGCAGCTCGCAACCCCGACAGGGCCAAGAGACCCAGTACTTC. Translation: CASSSQPRQGQETQYF.

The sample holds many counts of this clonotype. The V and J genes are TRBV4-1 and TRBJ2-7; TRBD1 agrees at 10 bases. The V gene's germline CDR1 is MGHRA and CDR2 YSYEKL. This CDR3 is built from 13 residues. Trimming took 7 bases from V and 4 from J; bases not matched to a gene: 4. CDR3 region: CASNRDRGYEQYF. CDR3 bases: TGCGCCAGCAACCGGGACAGGGGATACGAGCAGTACTTC.

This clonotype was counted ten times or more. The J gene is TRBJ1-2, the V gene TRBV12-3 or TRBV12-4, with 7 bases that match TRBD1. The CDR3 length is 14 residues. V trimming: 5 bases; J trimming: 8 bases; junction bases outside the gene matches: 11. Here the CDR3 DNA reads TGTGCCAGCAGTACCCGGGACAGCCCTGGGGGCTACACCTTC. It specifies CASSTRDSPGGYTF.

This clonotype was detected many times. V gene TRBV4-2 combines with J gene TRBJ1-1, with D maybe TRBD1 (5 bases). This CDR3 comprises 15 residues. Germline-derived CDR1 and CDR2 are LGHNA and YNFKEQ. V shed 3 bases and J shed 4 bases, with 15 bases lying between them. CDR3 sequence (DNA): TGTGCCAGCAGCCATGCACAGGATCTAGGCACTGAAGCTTTCTTT. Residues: CASSHAQDLGTEAFF.

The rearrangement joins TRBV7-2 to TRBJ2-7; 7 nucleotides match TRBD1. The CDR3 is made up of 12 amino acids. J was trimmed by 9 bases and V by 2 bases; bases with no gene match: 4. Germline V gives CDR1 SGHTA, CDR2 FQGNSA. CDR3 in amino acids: CASSLTQGWQYF. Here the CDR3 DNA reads TGTGCCAGCAGCTTAACACAGGGGTGGCAGTACTTC.

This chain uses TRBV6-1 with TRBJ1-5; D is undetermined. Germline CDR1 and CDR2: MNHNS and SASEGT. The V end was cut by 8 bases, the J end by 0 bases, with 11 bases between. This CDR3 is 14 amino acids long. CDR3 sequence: CASLAVYSNQPQHF. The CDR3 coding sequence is TGTGCCAGCCTAGCCGTATATAGCAATCAGCCCCAGCATTTT.

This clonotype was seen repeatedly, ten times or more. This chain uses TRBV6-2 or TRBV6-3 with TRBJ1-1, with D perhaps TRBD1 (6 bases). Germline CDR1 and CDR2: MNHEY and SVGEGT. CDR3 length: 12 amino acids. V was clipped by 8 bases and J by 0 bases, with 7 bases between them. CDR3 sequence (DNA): TGTGCCAGCGGGGACATGAACACTGAAGCTTTCTTT. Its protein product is CASGDMNTEAFF.

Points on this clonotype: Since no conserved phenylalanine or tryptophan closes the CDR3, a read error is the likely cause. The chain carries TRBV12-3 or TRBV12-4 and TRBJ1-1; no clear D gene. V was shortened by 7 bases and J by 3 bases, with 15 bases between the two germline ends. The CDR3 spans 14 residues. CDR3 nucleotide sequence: TGTGCCAGCACCTCTGACGGGCCGTACACTGAAGCTTTCTAT. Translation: CASTSDGPYTEAFY.

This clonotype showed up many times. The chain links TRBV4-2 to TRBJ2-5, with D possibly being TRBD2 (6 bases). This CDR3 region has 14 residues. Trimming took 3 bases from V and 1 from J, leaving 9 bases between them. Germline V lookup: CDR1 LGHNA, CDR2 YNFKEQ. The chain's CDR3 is CASSQAGLQETQYF. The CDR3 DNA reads TGTGCCAGCAGCCAGGCGGGGCTCCAAGAGACCCAGTACTTC.

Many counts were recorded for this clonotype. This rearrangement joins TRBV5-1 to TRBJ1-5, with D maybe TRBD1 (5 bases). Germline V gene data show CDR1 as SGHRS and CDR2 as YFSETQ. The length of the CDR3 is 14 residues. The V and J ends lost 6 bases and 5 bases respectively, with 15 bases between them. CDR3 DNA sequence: TGCGCCAGCAAGCAAGAGACAGTATATCAGCCCCAGCATTTT. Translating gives CASKQETVYQPQHF. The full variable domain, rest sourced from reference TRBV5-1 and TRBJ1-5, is KAGVTQTPRYLIKTRGQQVTLSCSPISGHRSVSWYQQTPGQGLQFLFEYFSETQRNKGNFPGRFSGRQFSNSRSEMNVSTLELGDSALYLCASKQETVYQPQHFGDGTRLSIL.

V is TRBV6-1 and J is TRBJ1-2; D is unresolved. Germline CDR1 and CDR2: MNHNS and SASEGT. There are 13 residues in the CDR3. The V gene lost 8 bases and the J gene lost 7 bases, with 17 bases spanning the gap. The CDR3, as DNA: TGTGCCAGCCCAAGAGGTTTGGGTCGTGGCTACACCTTC. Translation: CASPRGLGRGYTF.

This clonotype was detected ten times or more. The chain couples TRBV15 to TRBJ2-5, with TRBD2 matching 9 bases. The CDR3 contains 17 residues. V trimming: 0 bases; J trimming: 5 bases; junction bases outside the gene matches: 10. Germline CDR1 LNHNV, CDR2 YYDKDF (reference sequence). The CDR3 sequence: CATSRDTSSGGYETQYF. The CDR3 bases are TGTGCCACCAGCAGAGATACCTCGAGCGGGGGGTACGAGACCCAGTACTTC. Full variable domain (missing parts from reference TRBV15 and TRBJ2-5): DAMVIQNPRYQVTQFGKPVTLSCSQTLNHNVMYWYQQKSSQAPKLLFHYYDKDFNNEADTPDNFQSRRPNTSFCFLDIRSPGLGDTAMYLCATSRDTSSGGYETQYFGPGTRLLVL.

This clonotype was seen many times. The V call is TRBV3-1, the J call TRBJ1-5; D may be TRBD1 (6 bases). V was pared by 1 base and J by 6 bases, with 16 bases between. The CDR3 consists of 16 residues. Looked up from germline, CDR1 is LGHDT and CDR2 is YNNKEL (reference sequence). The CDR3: CASSQGDRFNTQPQHF. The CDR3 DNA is TGTGCCAGCAGCCAAGGAGACAGGTTTAATACTCAGCCCCAGCATTTT.

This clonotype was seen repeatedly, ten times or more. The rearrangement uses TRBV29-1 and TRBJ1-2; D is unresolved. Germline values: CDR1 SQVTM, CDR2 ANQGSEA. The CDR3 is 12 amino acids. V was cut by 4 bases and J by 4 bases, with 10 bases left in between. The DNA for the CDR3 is TGCAGCGTTGCGGTTGGCGGCTATGGCTACACCTTC. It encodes CSVAVGGYGYTF.

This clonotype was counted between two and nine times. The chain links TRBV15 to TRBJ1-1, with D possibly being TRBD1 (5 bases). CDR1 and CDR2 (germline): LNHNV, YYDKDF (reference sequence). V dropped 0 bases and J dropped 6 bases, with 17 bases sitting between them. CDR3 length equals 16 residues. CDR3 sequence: CATSRERFQGRAEAFF. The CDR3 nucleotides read TGTGCCACCAGCAGAGAAAGGTTCCAGGGTCGCGCTGAAGCTTTCTTT.

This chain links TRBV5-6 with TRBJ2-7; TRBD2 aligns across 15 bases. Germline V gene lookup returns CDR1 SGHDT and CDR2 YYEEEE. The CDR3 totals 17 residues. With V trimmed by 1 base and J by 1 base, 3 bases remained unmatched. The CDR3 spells CASSLRTSGGASYEQYF. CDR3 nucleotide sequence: TGTGCCAGCAGCTTGAGGACTAGCGGGGGGGCATCCTACGAGCAGTACTTC.

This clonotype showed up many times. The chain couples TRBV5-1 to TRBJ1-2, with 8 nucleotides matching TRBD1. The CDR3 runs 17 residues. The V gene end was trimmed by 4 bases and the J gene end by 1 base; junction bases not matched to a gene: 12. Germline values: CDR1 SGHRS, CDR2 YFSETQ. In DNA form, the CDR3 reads TGCGCCAGCAGCAACGGACAGGGTGCGACTAGTAACTATGGCTACACCTTC. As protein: CASSNGQGATSNYGYTF. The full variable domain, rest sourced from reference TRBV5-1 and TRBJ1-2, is KAGVTQTPRYLIKTRGQQVTLSCSPISGHRSVSWYQQTPGQGLQFLFEYFSETQRNKGNFPGRFSGRQFSNSRSEMNVSTLELGDSALYLCASSNGQGATSNYGYTFGSGTRLTVV.

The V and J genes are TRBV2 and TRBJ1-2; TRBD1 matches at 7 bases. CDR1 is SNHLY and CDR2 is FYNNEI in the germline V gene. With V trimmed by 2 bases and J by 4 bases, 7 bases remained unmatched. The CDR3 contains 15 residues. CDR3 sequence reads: CASSENRGGIYGYTF. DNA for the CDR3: TGTGCCAGCAGTGAAAACAGGGGAGGGATCTATGGCTACACCTTC.

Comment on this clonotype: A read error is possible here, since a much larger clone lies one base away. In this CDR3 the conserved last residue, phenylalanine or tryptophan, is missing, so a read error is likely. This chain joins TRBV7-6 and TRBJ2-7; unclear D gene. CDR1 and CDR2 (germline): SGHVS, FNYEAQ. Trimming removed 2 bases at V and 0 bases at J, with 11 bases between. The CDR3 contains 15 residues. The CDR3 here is CASSLSDSLSYEQYS. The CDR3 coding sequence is TGTGCCAGCAGCTTAAGCGATTCACTCTCCTACGAGCAGTACTCC.